The following is a T cell receptor (beta chain) sequence with its context. Its antigen is currently unknown. Cultured CD4+ T-cell DNA underwent Oncomine TCR Beta short-read sequencing. MiXCR was run by TCRdb on the PCR reads, yielding one entry per CDR3 protein. The sample yields 4,000 to 5,000 distinct CDR3 sequences, about 35% seen once. Described treatment: approximately nine-day PBMC culture with coronavirus spike peptide pools or control peptides (ViraFEST assay). The collection of CD4+ T cells from the unexposed donor took place before the COVID-19 pandemic (2011-2018). The data originate from a study of vaccination and CD4 T cells after COVID-19. Study as a whole: Collection of post-vaccine samples followed dose two by a median approximately 68 days, spanning a range of 14 to 241. Cells were stimulated with overlapping spike peptide pools from SARS-CoV-2, HCoV-NL63, HCoV-OC43 and HCoV-229E. Findings and caveats of the study: Looking at convalescent patients, a median about 86% of reactive clones were present only post-vaccination.

J was trimmed by 7 bases and V by 6 bases; bases with no gene match: 7. The CDR3 sequence is 14 residues long. The germline gives CDR1 SEHNR, CDR2 FQNEAQ (reference sequence). The source of this sequence is a human donor in good health. The sequenced sample consisted of CD4+ T cells from blood, cultured in vitro. The chain joins TRBV7-9 to TRBJ2-2; 8 bases are a match to TRBD1. CDR3 DNA: TGTGCCAGCAGACCCGGACAGGGTAACGGGGAGCTGTTTTTT. Amino acids: CASRPGQGNGELFF.